The entry that follows covers one T cell receptor (beta chain) sequence. What it recognizes is unknown. Reverse transcription of roughly 0.45 to 1 ug RNA used random hexamers. By means of immunoSEQ multiplex PCR, TCR beta CDR3 spanning 54 Vbeta and 13 Jbeta underwent amplification. TCRdb re-called the immunoSEQ multiplex PCR reads through MiXCR, storing one row per CDR3 protein. Of roughly 130,000 distinct CDR3 sequences in the sample, roughly 94% were seen once. TCR beta was sequenced from blood CD8+ and CD4+ T cells. The data are from a study of CD8 T cells in Susac syndrome. Study-level results: The authors acknowledged that the study's TCR sequencing and HLA analysis involved relatively few individuals.

V was cut by 4 bases and J by 2 bases, with 16 bases left in between. Germline V CDR1 and CDR2: SNHLY, FYNNEI. The CDR3 is made up of 16 amino acids. The sequenced sample consisted of CD4+ T cells from PBMCs. The clonotype comes from a human donor with multiple sclerosis. The J gene is TRBJ2-3, the V gene TRBV2; no clear D gene. As DNA, the CDR3 is TGTGCCAGCAGTGCCGCGAGGAGCCCTACCACAGATACGCAGTATTTT. Translation: CASSAARSPTTDTQYF.